This T cell receptor beta chain emerged from a study of vaccination and CD4 T cells after COVID-19. Study in general: Spike peptides, overlapping and drawn from SARS-CoV-2, HCoV-NL63, HCoV-OC43 and HCoV-229E, were used to stimulate cells.

Germline loops: CDR1 SEHNR, CDR2 FQNEAQ (reference sequence). Germline trimming cut 3 bases from V and 6 bases from J; bases unmatched to any gene: 7. The CDR3 extends over 15 amino acids. The Oncomine TCR Beta short-read assay sequenced DNA from cultured CD4+ T cells. TCRdb used MiXCR to reprocess the PCR reads, holding one entry per CDR3 protein. The sample has more than 13,000 distinct CDR3 sequences, about 50% seen once. The treatment denotes: roughly 11-day PBMC culture with coronavirus spike peptide pools or control peptides (ViraFEST assay). Details on this clonotype: Its antigen is still unknown.

This receptor was obtained from a human donor who had recovered from COVID-19. The material sequenced was CD4+ T cells from blood, cultured in vitro, taken before SARS-CoV-2 vaccination. J is TRBJ1-5 and V is TRBV7-9; TRBD1 agrees at 8 bases. As DNA, the CDR3 is TGTGCCAGCAGCTTGGCGGACAGGGACGGTCAGCCCCAGCATTTT. Translating it yields CASSLADRDGQPQHF.